This T cell receptor beta chain appears in the sequencing data of a study of blood T cells in healthy people across ages. Study outcomes and limitations: Greater diversity and more naive CD4+ cells were seen in long-lived donors than in aged donors. The fall in TCR beta diversity per million T cells was roughly linear with age.

As for this clonotype: Antigen: not known.

Using a J-beta primer mix together with a sample-barcoded 5' primer, a second PCR was run for roughly 6 to 12 cycles. TCRdb independently ran MiXCR on the 5' RACE reads; one entry per CDR3 protein. Here the sample spans some 860,000 distinct CDR3 sequences, 56% being singletons. The CDR3 consists of 15 residues. Between the trimmed V and J ends, which lost 1 base and 1 base, there was a span of 10 bases. CDR1 is SEHNR and CDR2 is FQNEAQ in the germline V gene (reference sequence). This sequence joins TRBV7-9 and TRBJ1-1; D possibly corresponds to TRBD1 (5 bases). This receptor was identified in a man aged 40-49 years in good health. Sequenced input: blood. This chain's CDR3 is CASSLDRIENTEAFF. In DNA, the CDR3 is TGTGCCAGCAGCTTAGACAGGATAGAGAACACTGAAGCTTTCTTT.